These 8 T cell receptor beta chains share one sample of origin, sequenced in a study of T cells in Graves' hyperthyroidism and ophthalmopathy. TCR beta CDR3 region amplification was performed from RNA transcripts. Carried out on the TCR CDR3, a first-round RT-PCR used the HTBI primer set. TCRdb re-called the multiplex PCR reads through MiXCR, storing one row per CDR3 protein. This sample has some 770,000 distinct CDR3 sequences; about a sixth occur once, and the top ten carry roughly 8%. Sequencing was done on a sample of blood. Receptors were obtained from a man in his late teens or twenties with Graves' hyperthyroidism.

This clonotype was seen ten or more times. The chain is built from TRBV30 and TRBJ2-1; 9 bases are shared with TRBD2. J gave up 6 bases and V 0 bases, and 6 bases lay outside the gene matches. CDR1 and CDR2 (germline): GTSNPN, SVGIG (reference sequence). This CDR3 comprises 15 residues. CDR3 in DNA: TGTGCCTGGAGTGTATATGCGGGAGGGCGCAATGAGCAGTTCTTC. It translates to CAWSVYAGGRNEQFF.

On this clonotype itself: The conserved phenylalanine or tryptophan normally closing the CDR3 is absent here, so this likely arose from a read error. CDR3 residues: CASRRELDSYEQYL. In DNA form, the CDR3 reads TGTGCCAGCAGGAGGGAATTGGATTCCTACGAGCAGTACCTC. V gene TRBV12-3 or TRBV12-4 combines with J gene TRBJ2-7; D may be TRBD2 (5 bases). The CDR3 covers 14 residues. V gave up 6 bases and J gave up 1 base, with 13 bases separating them.

J is TRBJ2-4 and V is TRBV28; TRBD1 agrees at 9 bases. V dropped 5 bases and J dropped 8; count of bases not matched to a gene: 16. This CDR3 has 17 amino acids. Germline V lookup: CDR1 MDHEN, CDR2 SYDVKM. CDR3 residues: CASSPPRQGVGRDIQYF. CDR3 DNA: TGTGCCAGCAGTCCACCTAGACAGGGGGTGGGTAGAGACATTCAGTACTTC.

This clonotype has a handful of counts. The V and J genes are TRBV28 and TRBJ2-7; TRBD1 agrees at 9 bases. CDR3 length: 16 amino acids. Looked up from germline, CDR1 is MDHEN and CDR2 is SYDVKM. Trimming at V came to 3 bases and at J to 3 bases, leaving 9 bases not matched to a gene. The CDR3 is CASSFQLGQGFYEQYF. CDR3 DNA sequence: TGTGCCAGCAGTTTTCAATTGGGACAGGGTTTCTACGAGCAGTACTTC. Based on the CDR3 plus reference TRBV28 and TRBJ2-7, the full variable domain is DVKVTQSSRYLVKRTGEKVFLECVQDMDHENMFWYRQDPGLGLRLIYFSYDVKMKEKGDIPEGYSVSREKKERFSLILESASTNQTSMYLCASSFQLGQGFYEQYFGPGTRLTVT.

The V and J genes are TRBV6-1 and TRBJ1-1; D may be TRBD1 (6 bases). Germline V gene sequence: CDR1 MNHNS, CDR2 SASEGT. The V gene lost 5 bases and the J gene lost 0 bases, with 22 bases spanning the gap. The length of the CDR3 is 18 residues. Written as DNA, the CDR3 is TGTGCCAGCAGTTTTTCCTCCTTTGACAGGAGCTTGAACACTGAAGCTTTCTTT. Encoded protein: CASSFSSFDRSLNTEAFF.

The gene calls are TRBV20-1 and TRBJ2-3; TRBD2 matches 7 bases. The CDR3 has 13 residues. After removal of 4 bases from V and 5 bases from J, the junction contained 6 bases not matched to a gene. Germline V gene sequence: CDR1 DFQATT, CDR2 SNEGSKA (reference sequence). CDR3 in amino acids: CSANGRKGDTQYF. The CDR3 DNA follows: TGCAGTGCTAACGGGAGGAAGGGAGATACGCAGTATTTT.

Only a few counts were recorded for this clonotype. This sequence joins TRBV5-1 and TRBJ1-1, with D uncertain. Germline V CDR1 and CDR2: SGHRS, YFSETQ. The CDR3 contains 14 residues. Trimming cost V 1 base and J 7 bases, with 14 bases left between them. Written as DNA, the CDR3 is TGCGCCAGCAGCTTGTTTTTCGGGGAGGATGAAGCTTTCTTT. It codes for CASSLFFGEDEAFF.

This clonotype was seen a few times. The CDR3 protein is CATSRDNDGDYGYTF. CDR3 DNA: TGTGCCACCAGCAGAGATAATGATGGGGACTATGGCTACACCTTC. V gene TRBV15 combines with J gene TRBJ1-2; D ambiguous. V dropped 0 bases and J dropped 3 bases, with 11 bases sitting between them. The CDR3 covers 15 residues. CDR1 is LNHNV and CDR2 is YYDKDF in the germline V gene (reference sequence).